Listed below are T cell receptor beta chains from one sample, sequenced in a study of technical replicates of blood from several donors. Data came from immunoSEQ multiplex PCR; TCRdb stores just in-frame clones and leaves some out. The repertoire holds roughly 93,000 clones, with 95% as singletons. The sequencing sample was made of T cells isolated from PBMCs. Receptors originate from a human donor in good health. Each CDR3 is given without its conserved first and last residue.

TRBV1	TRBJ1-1	TSRSTGTRYTEAF
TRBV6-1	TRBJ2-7	ASSGRQGLNYEQY
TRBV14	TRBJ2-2	ASSPNLIAGLGTTGELF
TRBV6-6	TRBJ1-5	ASSRDRDNQPQH
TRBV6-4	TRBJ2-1	ASSEISTGNEQF
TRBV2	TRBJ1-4	ASSRQGGATNEKLF
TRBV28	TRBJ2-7	ASTSRGAGASYEQY
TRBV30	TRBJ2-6	AWSIRSGANVLT
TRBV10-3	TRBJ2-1	AISEGTSGSYNEQF
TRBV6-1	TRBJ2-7	ASEGKAYEQY
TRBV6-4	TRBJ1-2	ASSPGTGSPLDYGYT
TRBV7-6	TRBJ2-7	ASSLEADSYEQY
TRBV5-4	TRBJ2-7	ASSLSVWGAYEQY
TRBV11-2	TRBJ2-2	ASSLNLGGQTGELF
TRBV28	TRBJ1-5	ASSRGGGFGNQPQH
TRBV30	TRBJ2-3	AWSVISGSTDTQY
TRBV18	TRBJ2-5	ASSPRGSLQETQY